Listed below are T cell receptor beta chains from one sample, sequenced in a study of T cell clones after liver transplantation. Profiling relied on immunoSEQ multiplex PCR, and the TCRdb table lists in-frame clones only, not all of them. The sample has tens of thousands of clones, roughly two thirds seen once. The sample consisted of CD4+ T cells from blood, taken before liver transplant. The receptors shown here come from a human donor who received a liver transplant. Each CDR3 is given with its conserved first and last residue. A D gene is named only where the DNA matches it firmly. Clone size, where shown, is once, few, many, or a class for clones that have expanded.

D: NA; length: 12; V: TRBV12-5; J: TRBJ1-1; size: NA; CDR3: CASAGVWTEAFF; DNA: TGTGCTAGTGCCGGGGTATGGACTGAAGCTTTCTTT
D: TRBD1; length: 12; V: TRBV6-1; J: TRBJ1-1; size: NA; CDR3: CASRTGSWEAFF; DNA: TGTGCCAGTAGGACAGGGTCTTGGGAGGCTTTCTTT
D: NA; length: 16; V: TRBV19; J: TRBJ2-3; size: NA; CDR3: CASSMRWSASTDTQYF; DNA: TGTGCCAGTAGTATGCGATGGTCCGCTAGCACAGATACGCAGTATTTT
D: NA; length: 15; V: TRBV27; J: TRBJ1-5; size: NA; CDR3: CASSLTPRRNQPQHF; DNA: TGTGCCAGCAGTTTGACCCCCCGGAGGAATCAGCCCCAGCATTTT
D: NA; length: 12; V: TRBV6-1; J: TRBJ2-7; size: NA; CDR3: CASSEAGREQYF; DNA: TGTGCCAGCAGTGAAGCAGGGAGAGAGCAGTACTTC
D: TRBD1; length: 13; V: TRBV2; J: TRBJ1-5; size: NA; CDR3: CAGGQGRDQPQHF; DNA: TGTGCCGGGGGACAGGGAAGAGACCAGCCCCAGCATTTT
D: NA; length: 16; V: TRBV6-1; J: TRBJ1-3; size: NA; CDR3: CASSVQIQGSGNTIYF; DNA: TGTGCCAGCAGTGTCCAGATACAGGGCTCTGGAAACACCATATATTTT
D: NA; length: 14; V: TRBV5-5; J: TRBJ2-5; size: NA; CDR3: CASSGGGWQETQYF; DNA: TGTGCCAGCAGCGGTGGAGGATGGCAAGAGACCCAGTACTTC
D: NA; length: 13; V: TRBV2; J: TRBJ1-1; size: NA; CDR3: CASSDRVLAEAFF; DNA: TGTGCCAGCAGTGACAGGGTCTTAGCTGAAGCTTTCTTT
D: TRBD1; length: 15; V: TRBV29-1; J: TRBJ1-1; size: NA; CDR3: CSVEGRQGGNTEAFF; DNA: TGCAGCGTTGAAGGACGACAGGGAGGGAACACTGAAGCTTTCTTT
D: TRBD1; length: 15; V: TRBV27; J: TRBJ2-7; size: NA; CDR3: CASSFSDRVTNEQYF; DNA: TGTGCCAGCAGTTTCTCTGACAGGGTGACCAACGAGCAGTACTTC
D: NA; length: 14; V: TRBV5-5; J: TRBJ2-7; size: NA; CDR3: CASSLTGHSYEQYF; DNA: TGTGCCAGCAGCTTGACAGGACACTCCTACGAGCAGTACTTC
D: NA; length: 12; V: TRBV14; J: TRBJ2-7; size: once; CDR3: CASSPSRYEQYF; DNA: TGTGCCAGCAGCCCCTCCCGCTACGAGCAGTACTTC
D: NA; length: 12; V: TRBV30; J: TRBJ1-1; size: NA; CDR3: CAWSRVNTEAFF; DNA: TGTGCCTGGAGTAGAGTGAACACTGAAGCTTTCTTT
D: NA; length: 15; V: TRBV7-2; J: TRBJ2-7; size: few; CDR3: CASSQGVAESYEQYF; DNA: TGTGCCAGCAGCCAGGGAGTAGCGGAGTCCTACGAGCAGTACTTC
D: NA; length: 14; V: TRBV7-6; J: TRBJ2-3; size: NA; CDR3: CASSPRVRGDTQYF; DNA: TGTGCCAGCAGCCCCCGGGTGAGGGGGGATACGCAGTATTTT
D: NA; length: 14; V: TRBV2; J: TRBJ2-7; size: NA; CDR3: CASSARLDYYEQYF; DNA: TGTGCCAGCAGTGCCAGGCTTGACTACTACGAGCAGTACTTC
D: NA; length: 14; V: TRBV25-1; J: TRBJ2-5; size: NA; CDR3: CASGYRVPQETQYF; DNA: TGTGCCAGCGGTTACCGGGTTCCACAAGAGACCCAGTACTTC